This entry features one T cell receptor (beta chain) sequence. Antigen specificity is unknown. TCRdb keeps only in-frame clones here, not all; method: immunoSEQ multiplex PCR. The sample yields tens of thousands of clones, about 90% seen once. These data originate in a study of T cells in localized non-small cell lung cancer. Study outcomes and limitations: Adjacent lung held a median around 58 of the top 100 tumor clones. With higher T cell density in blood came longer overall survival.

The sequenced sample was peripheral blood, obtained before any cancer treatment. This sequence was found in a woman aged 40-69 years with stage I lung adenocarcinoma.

CDR3 protein: CASVGAGGSQPQHF. Written as DNA, the CDR3 is TGTGCCAGCGTAGGAGCTGGGGGCAGTCAGCCCCAGCATTTT. The chain joins TRBV28 to TRBJ1-5, with TRBD1 as a possible D gene (6 bases). CDR3 length equals 14 residues. Trimming left V 8 bases short and J 6 bases short, with 17 bases between. CDR1 MDHEN and CDR2 SYDVKM come from the germline V gene.